This is a list of T cell receptor beta chains from one sample in a study of vaccination effects on CD4 cells after COVID-19. Using immunoSEQ multiplex PCR, the repertoire was profiled, and TCRdb retains in-frame clones only, with some absent. The sample records 42,000 or so clones, about 75% being singletons. Antigens for these TCRs are unknown. This specimen was CD4+ T cells from PBMCs cultured with a peptide pool, taken before COVID-19 vaccination. These receptors all stem from a human donor who had a prior SARS-CoV-2 infection. CDR3s include the opening cysteine and the closing phenylalanine or tryptophan. Each record gives: D gene, clone size, CDR3 length, J gene, V gene, CDR3 DNA, CDR3 protein. The D gene is left open where the match is weak. Size is stated for part of the rows, as once, few or many counts, or as a class when the clone is expanded.

NA once 12 TRBJ2-7 TRBV28 TGTGCCAGCAGCCCCCGGCCCTACGAGCAGTACTTC CASSPRPYEQYF
NA NA 15 TRBJ1-5 TRBV2 TGTGCCAGCAGTGAAGAGGGGGGAGAGGGTCAGCCCCAGCATTTT CASSEEGGEGQPQHF
TRBD1 NA 15 TRBJ1-3 TRBV19 TGTGCCAGTAGTACTGAGACAGGGGCCGGAAACACCATATATTTT CASSTETGAGNTIYF
TRBD2 few 16 TRBJ2-5 TRBV7-8 TGTGCCAGCAGCTCCCAGACTAGCGGGGGGGAAGAGACCCAGTACTTC CASSSQTSGGEETQYF
NA once 10 TRBJ1-4 TRBV6-1 TGTGCCAGCAGTGAAAGACGGTTATTTTTT CASSERRLFF
NA once 14 TRBJ2-3 TRBV2 TGTGCCAGCAAGGCGGGGTCTAGCACAGATACGCAGTATTTT CASKAGSSTDTQYF
NA NA 16 TRBJ2-2 TRBV9 TGTGCCAGCACACGGCGGGTGGGGGGTTTCGCCGGGGAGCTGTTTTTT CASTRRVGGFAGELFF
NA few 14 TRBJ2-4 TRBV2 TGTGCCAGCCACCCAGGGGGGGGCAAAAACATTCAGTACTTC CASHPGGGKNIQYF
NA NA 16 TRBJ2-7 TRBV5-4 TGTGCCAGCAGCTTGCCGCCGGGGGCAACGTTGGGCGAGCAGTACTTC CASSLPPGATLGEQYF
NA once 16 TRBJ1-5 TRBV18 TGTGCCAGCTCACAAGGGCAGCCGGGAAGTAATCAGCCCCAGCATTTT CASSQGQPGSNQPQHF
TRBD2 NA 14 TRBJ2-1 TRBV10-3 TGTGCCATCAGGCCTAGCGGTTTCGGGAATGAGCAGTTCTTC CAIRPSGFGNEQFF
NA NA 15 TRBJ1-5 TRBV7-2 TGTGCCAGCAGCTTTTCCCAGGGCGGCAATCAGCCCCAGCATTTT CASSFSQGGNQPQHF
NA NA 16 TRBJ1-5 TRBV6-5 TGTGCCAGCAGTTACTCGATCTGGAATAGCAATCAGCCCCAGCATTTT CASSYSIWNSNQPQHF
TRBD2 many 16 TRBJ2-2 TRBV24-1 TGTGCCACCAGTGATCCGGGACTAGCGCCGACCGGGGAGCTGTTTTTT CATSDPGLAPTGELFF
NA NA 17 TRBJ2-5 TRBV5-5 TGTGCCAGCAACCCTTACGGAGCCTCTGCTGGTCGAGAGACCCAGTACTTC CASNPYGASAGRETQYF
NA NA 12 TRBJ1-2 TRBV6-5 TGTGCCAGCGCACCAAGTAACTATGGCTACACCTTC CASAPSNYGYTF
NA NA 18 TRBJ2-2 TRBV14 TGTGCCAGCAGCCAAGGGCGTCCAGGCCTTCGGTGGGATGGGGAGCTGTTTTTT CASSQGRPGLRWDGELFF
NA few 13 TRBJ1-1 TRBV29-1 TGCAGCAACCAGGGATTAAGGGACACTGAAGCTTTCTTT CSNQGLRDTEAFF
NA NA 14 TRBJ2-7 TRBV18 TGTGCCAGCTCACCGGGAGGGGGCGGCCGGGAGCAGTACTTC CASSPGGGGREQYF
NA NA 13 TRBJ1-1 TRBV5-5 TGTGCCAGCAGCTTGGTGCATAACACTGAAGCTTTCTTT CASSLVHNTEAFF
NA NA 13 TRBJ2-7 TRBV30 TGTGCCTGGAATGTGAGAGGAGGGGGCGAGCAGTACTTC CAWNVRGGGEQYF
TRBD1 NA 15 TRBJ1-5 TRBV6-5 TGTGCCAGCAGATTACTCCGGACAGGGCTACAGCCCCAGCATTTT CASRLLRTGLQPQHF
TRBD2 NA 14 TRBJ2-7 TRBV18 TGTGCCAGCTCACGGGGGGGTAGCGGCTACGAGCAGTACTTC CASSRGGSGYEQYF
NA NA 15 TRBJ2-2 TRBV7-6 TGTGCCAGCAGCTTATTTTTGCCGGGGACCGGGGAGCTGTTTTTT CASSLFLPGTGELFF
NA NA 14 TRBJ1-1 TRBV5-6 TGTGCCAGCAGCTTGTCAGGGCGATCCACTGAAGCTTTCTTT CASSLSGRSTEAFF
TRBD2 NA 13 TRBJ2-5 TRBV10-3 TGTGCCATCAGGCAGCGGGGTGGCGAGACCCAGTACTTC CAIRQRGGETQYF
TRBD2 NA 15 TRBJ2-7 TRBV6-5 TGTGCCAGCAAAATAAATAGCGGGCCTTCCTACGAGCAGTACTTC CASKINSGPSYEQYF
TRBD1 NA 16 TRBJ2-2 TRBV7-9 TGTGCCAGCAGCCGGGGGACAGGGCTTCTCACCGGGGAGCTGTTTTTT CASSRGTGLLTGELFF
NA medium-sized 14 TRBJ2-4 TRBV18 TGTGCCAGCTCACGACAGGAGGGATCTTACATTCAGTACTTC CASSRQEGSYIQYF
NA NA 16 TRBJ1-3 TRBV30 TGTGCCTGGAGTGTCGGGGGAGTTTTATCTGGAAACACCATATATTTT CAWSVGGVLSGNTIYF
NA few 13 TRBJ1-1 TRBV5-1 TGCGCCAGCAGCTTGCCGGGGAACACTGAAGCTTTCTTT CASSLPGNTEAFF
NA NA 14 TRBJ1-4 TRBV11-2 TGTGCCAGCAGCTCCCACGAACTTAGGGAAAAACTGTTTTTT CASSSHELREKLFF
TRBD2 NA 16 TRBJ2-3 TRBV24-1 TGTGCCACCAGTCAAGGACTAGCGGGAATCACAGATACGCAGTATTTT CATSQGLAGITDTQYF
NA NA 12 TRBJ1-6 TRBV6-6 TGTGCCAGCAGTTATAATGATTCACCCCTCCACTTT CASSYNDSPLHF
TRBD2 NA 17 TRBJ2-2 TRBV5-1 TGCGCCAGCAGCTGGAATTTAGCGGGGTTGGGTTCCGGGGAGCTGTTTTTT CASSWNLAGLGSGELFF
NA NA 14 TRBJ1-1 TRBV7-9 TGTGCCAGCACTCCGGACACCCTGAACACTGAAGCTTTCTTT CASTPDTLNTEAFF
NA NA 18 TRBJ2-1 TRBV30 TGTGCCTGGAGTGTAGGGACTAGACAGGGGTACTCCTACAATGAGCAGTTCTTC CAWSVGTRQGYSYNEQFF
TRBD1 NA 15 TRBJ2-1 TRBV6-6 TGTGCCAGCAGTTACGGGGACAGGGGGGGAAATGAGCAGTTCTTC CASSYGDRGGNEQFF
TRBD2 NA 14 TRBJ2-7 TRBV7-2 TGTGCCAGCAGATACGGTCTAGCGGGAGGGCCCCCGTACTTC CASRYGLAGGPPYF
NA NA 15 TRBJ1-4 TRBV9 TGTGCCAGCAGCGAACGGACGGGACAATTTGAAAAACTGTTTTTT CASSERTGQFEKLFF
NA NA 15 TRBJ2-3 TRBV18 TGTGCCAGCTCACCACCGTCTCTCCGCACAGATACGCAGTATTTT CASSPPSLRTDTQYF
TRBD2 once 17 TRBJ2-5 TRBV24-1 TGTGCCACGAGTGGGGCCGGCGGGACTAGCAGACAAGAGACCCAGTACTTC CATSGAGGTSRQETQYF
NA NA 16 TRBJ1-1 TRBV2 TGTGCCAGCACAAGAACCCCCGGGGGAACCGTTAGTGAAGCTTTCTTT CASTRTPGGTVSEAFF
TRBD1 NA 12 TRBJ2-7 TRBV6-5 TGTGCCAGCAGCCCAGGACAGGGTCGCCTGTACTTC CASSPGQGRLYF
NA NA 16 TRBJ1-4 TRBV4-3 TGCGCCAGCAGCCAAGATAGTCCGTGGGGGGGTGAAAAACTGTTTTTT CASSQDSPWGGEKLFF
NA NA 15 TRBJ2-2 TRBV2 TGTGCCAGCAGCCCGAACGCAGTTGGGGCCGGGGAGCTGTTTTTT CASSPNAVGAGELFF
TRBD2 NA 17 TRBJ2-7 TRBV2 TGTGCCAGCACCCGCGGGGTATCGACTAGCGGGTCCTACGAGCAGTACTTC CASTRGVSTSGSYEQYF
NA NA 15 TRBJ1-1 TRBV30 TGTGCCTGGAGGGGGGTCGGTAGGGGATACACTGAAGCTTTCTTT CAWRGVGRGYTEAFF
NA NA 14 TRBJ2-5 TRBV6-2/TRBV6-3 TGTGCCAGCAGTCTCTGGGGAGGCCAAGAGACCCAGTACTTC CASSLWGGQETQYF
NA once 13 TRBJ1-2 TRBV12-3/TRBV12-4 TGTGCCAGCAGTTTAAGACAGAACTATGGCTACACCTTC CASSLRQNYGYTF
NA few 14 TRBJ1-2 TRBV3-1/TRBV3-2 TGTGCCAGCAGCTTCGGAGGGCGGGGTTATGGCTACACCTTC CASSFGGRGYGYTF
TRBD1 NA 16 TRBJ2-2 TRBV18 TGTGCCAGCTCACCCACCGCGACAGGGGGCTACGGGGAGCTGTTTTTT CASSPTATGGYGELFF